The clone carrying this TCR beta chain was counted a few times. Its antigen is still unknown. This entry is derived from a study of beta chain features in type 1 diabetes. Study-wide context: Patient and healthy donor groups were alike in age, gender and cell yields. Across every sample, about 110 million sorted cells were examined in total. Notes on the study in general: TCRB CDR3s from Type 1 diabetes patients were moderately but significantly shorter in all four CD4+ subsets.

Expressed TCRB transcripts were sequenced because the entire RNA isolate underwent reverse transcription. Regulatory, naive and central memory T cell samples averaged approximately 3.9 million reads. The protocol was immunoSEQ multiplex PCR, while the TCRdb copy is restricted to in-frame clones and leaves out a portion. The sample comprises about 260,000 clones, roughly 22% of which are singletons, and 0.028% rests with the top ten. Purity above 95% was achieved in all sorted populations. Sequencing input: naive CD4+ T cells from blood. The receptor comes from a woman between 40 and 55 years old with type 1 diabetes.

The CDR3 spells CASSPTSTGELFF. Written as DNA, the CDR3 is TGTGCCAGTAGCCCGACAAGCACCGGGGAGCTGTTTTTT. This sequence joins TRBV19 and TRBJ2-2; D uncertain. V lost 6 bases and J 4 bases, leaving 9 bases between the germline ends. Germline CDR1 reads LNHDA; CDR2 reads SQIVND (reference sequence). The CDR3 totals 13 residues.